The sequence of this T cell receptor (beta chain) was determined in a study of blood T cells in healthy people across ages. For the second PCR, which ran for about 7 to 12 cycles, a sample-barcoded 5' primer and a J-beta primer mix were used. MiXCR was run by TCRdb on the 5' RACE reads, yielding one entry per CDR3 protein. The sample lists 780,000 or so distinct CDR3 sequences, 56% occurring once. Germline V gene lookup returns CDR1 LGHNA and CDR2 YSLEER. The length of the CDR3 is 14 residues. The clonotype originates from a man aged 40-50 years in good health. What was sequenced was blood. J is TRBJ2-5 and V is TRBV4-3; maybe TRBD1 (5 bases). The J call is uncertain, as TRBJ2-7 better fits the DNA end. CDR3 amino acids: CASSQAGLGYEQYF. The CDR3 nucleotides read TGCGCCAGCAGCCAAGCAGGGCTCGGATACGAGCAGTACTTC.